Listed below are T cell receptor beta chains from one sample, sequenced in a study of T cell clonotyping in hematopoietic cell transplantation. Sequencing used immunoSEQ multiplex PCR; TCRdb keeps in-frame clones, though not all of them. The sample shows about 16,000 clones, less than 80% of them seen only once. The sequenced sample consisted of peripheral blood mononuclear cells. These receptor sequences come from a woman aged 55-70 years in good health. Some clones in this sample may be carry-over from other donors' samples. CDR3s include the opening cysteine and the closing phenylalanine or tryptophan. Each record gives: clone size, J gene, CDR3 length, D gene, V gene, CDR3 protein, CDR3 DNA. The D gene is left open where the match is weak. Some rows mark clone size as missing; the rest say once, few, many or name a class of expanded clone.

abundance: -; j_gene: TRBJ2-5; len: 15; d_gene: -; v_gene: TRBV7-6; CDR3aa: CASSSTRSYQETQYF; CDR3nt: TGTGCCAGCAGCTCAACACGATCGTACCAAGAGACCCAGTACTTC
abundance: -; j_gene: TRBJ1-6; len: 11; d_gene: -; v_gene: TRBV6-5; CDR3aa: CASSYGGTLHF; CDR3nt: TGTGCCAGCAGTTATGGAGGGACCCTCCACTTT
abundance: -; j_gene: TRBJ2-3; len: 13; d_gene: -; v_gene: TRBV4-1; CDR3aa: CASSIRLLDTQYF; CDR3nt: TGCGCCAGCAGCATCCGACTATTAGATACGCAGTATTTT
abundance: -; j_gene: TRBJ2-6; len: 17; d_gene: TRBD2; v_gene: TRBV25-1; CDR3aa: CASSEAGVVTGANVLTF; CDR3nt: TGTGCCAGCAGTGAAGCGGGAGTCGTCACTGGGGCCAACGTCCTGACTTTC
abundance: -; j_gene: TRBJ2-3; len: 15; d_gene: TRBD2; v_gene: TRBV6-6; CDR3aa: CASSFASGSKDTQYF; CDR3nt: TGTGCCAGCAGTTTCGCCAGCGGGAGTAAAGATACGCAGTATTTT
abundance: -; j_gene: TRBJ2-5; len: 12; d_gene: -; v_gene: TRBV11-1; CDR3aa: CATPPGVETQYF; CDR3nt: TGTGCCACCCCCCCCGGGGTAGAGACCCAGTACTTC
abundance: -; j_gene: TRBJ1-4; len: 15; d_gene: -; v_gene: TRBV4-1; CDR3aa: CASSQVGLSNEKLFF; CDR3nt: TGCGCCAGCAGCCAAGTAGGGCTTTCTAATGAAAAACTGTTTTTT
abundance: medium-sized; j_gene: TRBJ2-1; len: 15; d_gene: -; v_gene: TRBV28; CDR3aa: CASSLSGVLWNEQFF; CDR3nt: TGTGCCAGCAGTCTCTCAGGGGTTCTGTGGAATGAGCAGTTCTTC
abundance: -; j_gene: TRBJ1-2; len: 15; d_gene: -; v_gene: TRBV14; CDR3aa: CASSLRQGTSYGYTF; CDR3nt: TGTGCCAGCAGCCTCCGCCAGGGTACCTCCTATGGCTACACCTTC
abundance: -; j_gene: TRBJ2-7; len: 14; d_gene: -; v_gene: TRBV7-2; CDR3aa: CASSSNLGGYEQYF; CDR3nt: TGTGCCAGCAGCTCGAACTTGGGAGGTTACGAGCAGTACTTC
abundance: -; j_gene: TRBJ1-4; len: 13; d_gene: -; v_gene: TRBV2; CDR3aa: CASTGLGGMKLFF; CDR3nt: TGTGCCAGCACCGGCCTCGGGGGTATGAAACTGTTTTTT
abundance: -; j_gene: TRBJ2-7; len: 15; d_gene: -; v_gene: TRBV27; CDR3aa: CASSPSRARAYEQYF; CDR3nt: TGTGCCAGCAGTCCGTCCCGCGCCAGGGCCTACGAGCAGTACTTC
abundance: once; j_gene: TRBJ1-5; len: 16; d_gene: -; v_gene: TRBV30; CDR3aa: CAWSKKGTSGNQPQHF; CDR3nt: TGTGCCTGGAGTAAAAAGGGGACAAGTGGCAATCAGCCCCAGCATTTT
abundance: -; j_gene: TRBJ2-7; len: 15; d_gene: TRBD1; v_gene: TRBV19; CDR3aa: CASSIVGDRGYEQYF; CDR3nt: TGTGCCAGTAGTATTGTGGGGGACAGGGGCTACGAGCAGTACTTC
abundance: few; j_gene: TRBJ2-7; len: 14; d_gene: -; v_gene: TRBV13; CDR3aa: CASSFGGFIRGQYF; CDR3nt: TGTGCCAGCAGCTTCGGAGGGTTTATACGAGGGCAGTACTTC
abundance: few; j_gene: TRBJ1-2; len: 13; d_gene: -; v_gene: TRBV6-5; CDR3aa: CASSMDRLYGYTF; CDR3nt: TGTGCCAGCAGTATGGACCGCCTCTATGGCTACACCTTC
abundance: -; j_gene: TRBJ1-2; len: 13; d_gene: -; v_gene: TRBV7-2; CDR3aa: CASRTYVRYGYTF; CDR3nt: TGTGCCAGCAGGACTTATGTCCGCTATGGCTACACCTTC
abundance: -; j_gene: TRBJ2-7; len: 12; d_gene: -; v_gene: TRBV9; CDR3aa: CASGTGHYEQYF; CDR3nt: TGTGCCAGCGGGACGGGACACTACGAGCAGTACTTC
abundance: -; j_gene: TRBJ1-2; len: 13; d_gene: TRBD1; v_gene: TRBV30; CDR3aa: CAWSRDRPYGYTF; CDR3nt: TGTGCCTGGAGCCGGGACAGGCCCTATGGCTACACCTTC
abundance: few; j_gene: TRBJ2-1; len: 12; d_gene: -; v_gene: TRBV29-1; CDR3aa: CSGQKLGGERFF; CDR3nt: TGCAGCGGCCAAAAACTAGGCGGTGAGCGGTTCTTC
abundance: -; j_gene: TRBJ2-7; len: 15; d_gene: -; v_gene: TRBV27; CDR3aa: CASSYRGEGPYEQYF; CDR3nt: TGTGCCAGCAGTTATCGGGGAGAAGGGCCCTACGAGCAGTACTTC
abundance: few; j_gene: TRBJ1-1; len: 14; d_gene: -; v_gene: TRBV4-1; CDR3aa: CASSHLLAGVGAFF; CDR3nt: TGCGCCAGCAGCCACCTCTTGGCGGGGGTGGGAGCTTTCTTT
abundance: -; j_gene: TRBJ1-5; len: 15; d_gene: -; v_gene: TRBV6-1; CDR3aa: CASSPGRDGNQPQHF; CDR3nt: TGTGCCAGCAGTCCCGGCCGGGACGGCAATCAGCCCCAGCATTTT
abundance: few; j_gene: TRBJ1-1; len: 12; d_gene: -; v_gene: TRBV30; CDR3aa: CAWRGPRTEAFF; CDR3nt: TGTGCCTGGAGGGGCCCACGAACTGAAGCTTTCTTT
abundance: -; j_gene: TRBJ1-1; len: 11; d_gene: -; v_gene: TRBV5-6; CDR3aa: CASSIDSSAFF; CDR3nt: TGTGCCAGCAGCATTGACAGCTCAGCTTTCTTT
abundance: -; j_gene: TRBJ2-3; len: 13; d_gene: -; v_gene: TRBV7-9; CDR3aa: CASSPSGIHTQYF; CDR3nt: TGTGCCAGCAGTCCCTCGGGAATTCATACGCAGTATTTT
abundance: -; j_gene: TRBJ1-6; len: 17; d_gene: -; v_gene: TRBV29-1; CDR3aa: CSVEGQAQGPYNSPLHF; CDR3nt: TGCAGCGTTGAAGGGCAGGCTCAAGGCCCCTATAATTCACCCCTCCACTTT